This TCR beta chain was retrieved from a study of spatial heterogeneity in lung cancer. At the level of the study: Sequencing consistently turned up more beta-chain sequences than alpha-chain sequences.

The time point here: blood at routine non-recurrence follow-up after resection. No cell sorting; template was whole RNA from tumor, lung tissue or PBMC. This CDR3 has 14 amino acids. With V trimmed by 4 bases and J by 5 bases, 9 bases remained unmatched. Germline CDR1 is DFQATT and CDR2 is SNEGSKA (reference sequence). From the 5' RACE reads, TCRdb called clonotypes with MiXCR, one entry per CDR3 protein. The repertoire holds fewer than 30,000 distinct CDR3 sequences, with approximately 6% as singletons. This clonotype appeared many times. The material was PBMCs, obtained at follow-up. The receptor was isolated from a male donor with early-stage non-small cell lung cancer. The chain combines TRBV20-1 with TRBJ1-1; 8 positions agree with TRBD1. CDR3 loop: CSATLTGGGTEAFF. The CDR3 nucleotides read TGCAGTGCTACCTTAACAGGGGGTGGTACTGAAGCTTTCTTT.